This T cell receptor (beta chain) was profiled in a study of OX40 agonist ivuxolimab in advanced cancers. On the study more broadly: A mean age of roughly 62 years, range roughly 23 to 79, was recorded, and approximately 85% were male.

This clone has only one observation. The antigen is undetermined. Clones were read by immunoSEQ multiplex PCR, and TCRdb kept only the in-frame ones, dropping some. In the table there are about 82,000 clones, approximately 87% of which are singletons. Study observations and caveats: Clonal expansion was seen in CD4+ and CD8+ blood T cells by week 6 at 0.1 to 3.0 mg/kg.

Trimming left V 5 bases short and J 3 bases short, with 9 bases between. The CDR3 loop spans 13 amino acids. In germline, CDR1 is SGHVS, CDR2 FQNEAQ. Patients with autoimmune history or systemic immunosuppression were excluded. Baseline, cycle 4 day 1, and cycle 7 day 1 were the blood sampling points. This clonotype was sampled from an adult with an advanced solid tumor such as melanoma, head and neck, liver or kidney cancer. Specimen: CD4+ or CD8+ T cells sorted from blood, collected in a trial of the OX40 agonist ivuxolimab. The chain has TRBV7-8 and TRBJ2-3; D not resolved. The CDR3 region is CASSARATDTQYF. Here the CDR3 DNA reads TGTGCCAGCAGCGCTAGGGCAACAGATACGCAGTATTTT.